One and the same sample provided the 26 T cell receptor beta chains below, sequenced in a study of T cells generated in artificial thymic organoids. What these receptors recognize is not known. Reverse primers in the TRAC or TRBC constant regions drove separate semi-nested PCRs for TCRalpha and TCRbeta. MiXCR, run by TCRdb on the 5' RACE reads, gives a single entry per CDR3 protein. The sample lists 8,200 or so distinct CDR3 sequences, approximately 24% seen once, with approximately 3% in the top ten. Human HSPCs were combined with MS5 stroma expressing human DLL1. Residual T cells were removed by FACS sorting CD34+CD3- progenitor cells before seeding the organoids. Sequenced: naive CD8+ T cells grown in artificial thymic organoids from cord blood stem and progenitor cells. Subset denoted: CD3+TCRalphabeta+CD8SP T cells; for blood, CD45RO-CCR7+ naive CD8+ T cells. The receptors come from a human donor who gave cord blood stem cells for thymic organoid culture, a cardiac surgery patient who gave postnatal thymus, or a blood donor (not recorded which).

CDR3 loop: CASSAAPPGSGDQPQHF. CDR3 nucleotides: TGTGCCAGCAGCGCCGCGCCCCCAGGGTCCGGCGATCAGCCCCAGCATTTT. The gene calls are TRBV12-3 or TRBV12-4 and TRBJ1-5; D perhaps matches TRBD1 (5 bases). Trimming cost V 6 bases and J 5 bases, with 23 bases left between them. The CDR3 covers 17 residues.

This clonotype ranks as medium-sized. This chain links TRBV12-3 or TRBV12-4 with TRBJ2-5; TRBD2 agrees at 11 bases. V trimming: 0 bases; J trimming: 5 bases; junction bases outside the gene matches: 8. The CDR3 extends over 17 amino acids. The CDR3 is CASSLAGLAGGRETQYF. Written as DNA, the CDR3 is TGTGCCAGCAGTTTAGCAGGCCTAGCGGGGGGTCGGGAGACCCAGTACTTC.

In its sample, this clonotype was seen a few times. The CDR3 DNA follows: TGTGCCACCAGTGTAGGCGGGGCGGATCCACTAGCGGCAGAAAGTTCCGAGCAGTACTTC. It codes for CATSVGGADPLAAESSEQYF. The chain joins TRBV24-1 to TRBJ2-7; 8 bases align to TRBD2. The trim removed 5 bases at V and 6 bases at J, leaving 26 bases unmatched. Per germline, CDR1 KGHDR and CDR2 SFDVKD. The CDR3 consists of 20 residues.

This chain links TRBV4-2 with TRBJ2-5, with TRBD1 matching over 12 bases. Germline V lookup: CDR1 LGHNA, CDR2 YNFKEQ. The CDR3 has 16 residues. The trim removed 4 bases at V and 0 bases at J, leaving 3 bases unmatched. The CDR3, as DNA: TGTGCCAGCAGCCCAGGGACAGGGGGCCACCAAGAGACCCAGTACTTC. Its translation: CASSPGTGGHQETQYF.

This chain joins TRBV6-6 and TRBJ2-3, with no clear D. Germline V gene data show CDR1 as MNHNY and CDR2 as SVGAGI (reference sequence). Trimming cost V 1 base and J 0 bases, with 8 bases left between them. There are 15 residues in the CDR3. The CDR3 nucleotides are TGTGCCAGCAGTTACTTATTAGTGAGCACAGATACGCAGTATTTT. It is translated as CASSYLLVSTDTQYF.

This rearrangement joins TRBV7-9 to TRBJ2-5; D gene unclear. Germline loops: CDR1 SEHNR, CDR2 FQNEAQ (reference sequence). The germline V and J ends were trimmed by 2 bases and 0 bases, with 4 bases remaining between them. This CDR3 is 13 amino acids long. Written as DNA, the CDR3 is TGTGCCAGCAGCTTATCTCACCAAGAGACCCAGTACTTC. Protein: CASSLSHQETQYF.

This clonotype was picked up a small number of times. The V gene is TRBV5-1, the J gene TRBJ2-7; D unresolved. V dropped 4 bases and J dropped 4 bases, with 12 bases sitting between them. CDR1 SGHRS and CDR2 YFSETQ come from the germline V gene. This CDR3 has 13 residues. The CDR3 region has the DNA TGCGCCAGCAGCCCAAGCGCGCCTTACGAGCAGTACTTC. Residues: CASSPSAPYEQYF.

This clonotype counts as medium-sized. The V and J genes are TRBV5-1 and TRBJ1-3; D is unclear. The V gene lost 2 bases and the J gene lost 0 bases, with 9 bases spanning the gap. Germline V lookup: CDR1 SGHRS, CDR2 YFSETQ. The length of the CDR3 is 15 residues. The CDR3 coding sequence is TGCGCCAGCAGCTTTCACCCCAGCTCTGGAAACACCATATATTTT. Encoded protein: CASSFHPSSGNTIYF. Based on the CDR3 plus reference TRBV5-1 and TRBJ1-3, the full variable domain is KAGVTQTPRYLIKTRGQQVTLSCSPISGHRSVSWYQQTPGQGLQFLFEYFSETQRNKGNFPGRFSGRQFSNSRSEMNVSTLELGDSALYLCASSFHPSSGNTIYFGEGSWLTVV.

CDR3 loop: CASGLAPCALRSGRYEQYF. DNA for the CDR3: TGTGCTAGTGGTTTGGCCCCTTGTGCCCTCCGATCAGGGCGCTACGAGCAGTACTTC. The chain recombines TRBV12-5 with TRBJ2-7; possible D gene TRBD1, 5 bases. Trimming pared 1 base from V and 3 bases from J, leaving 25 bases between. CDR3 length: 19 amino acids. CDR1 and CDR2 from the germline V gene are LGHNT and FRNRAP.

This chain connects TRBV12-3 or TRBV12-4 to TRBJ2-5, with D perhaps matching TRBD1 (5 bases). The CDR3 extends over 13 amino acids. Trimming took 3 bases from V and 3 from J, leaving 8 bases between them. CDR3 sequence: CASSFDSEETQYF. CDR3 bases: TGTGCCAGCAGTTTCGACAGCGAAGAGACCCAGTACTTC.

This rearrangement joins TRBV24-1 to TRBJ2-3, with D hard to call. The CDR3 has 14 amino acids. Germline CDR1 reads KGHDR; CDR2 reads SFDVKD. The V and J ends lost 5 bases and 2 bases respectively, with 10 bases between them. The CDR3 DNA follows: TGTGCCACCAGTGGGTGCCCGGACACAGATACGCAGTATTTT. Its translation is CATSGCPDTDTQYF.

This clonotype was seen just once. A much larger clone differs by one base, so this may be a read error. The chain couples TRBV5-6 to TRBJ2-5; a weak D match, TRBD2 (5 bases). Per germline, CDR1 SGHDT and CDR2 YYEEEE. CDR3 length: 10 residues. V was shortened by 7 bases and J by 7 bases, with 8 bases between the two germline ends. DNA of the CDR3: TGTGCCAGCGGCGAGGGGACCCAGTACTTC. This translates into CASGEGTQYF.

This clonotype ranks as medium-sized (0.01 to 0.1%). The chain recombines TRBV4-1 with TRBJ1-2; 8 bases are shared with TRBD1. CDR3 length: 20 amino acids. Germline loops: CDR1 MGHRA, CDR2 YSYEKL. The trim removed 3 bases at V and 4 bases at J, leaving 22 bases unmatched. The CDR3 nucleotides read TGCGCCAGCAGCCATCGGATGGGACAGGCCGTCTTGGGCCCCCGCTATGGCTACACCTTC. It is translated as CASSHRMGQAVLGPRYGYTF.

The table lists this clonotype with a few counts. The chain has TRBV7-3 and TRBJ2-3; 7 bases match TRBD1. The CDR3 loop spans 15 amino acids. The V and J ends lost 5 bases and 2 bases, in that order; junction bases with no gene match: 7. CDR1 is SGHTA, CDR2 FQGTGA, per germline. The CDR3 loop is CASSVTGDLTDTQYF. The CDR3 nucleotides read TGTGCCAGCAGCGTTACAGGGGACCTCACAGATACGCAGTATTTT.

This clonotype was picked up a small number of times. Relative to the germline gene, one junction end is altered; a read error may explain this. The chain recombines TRBV12-3 or TRBV12-4 with TRBJ2-5, with 7 bases aligning to TRBD2. There are 14 residues in the CDR3. The CDR3 spells CASSALPGRETQNF. The CDR3, as DNA: TGTGCCAGCAGCGCCCTTCCGGGGAGGGAGACCCAGAACTTC.

This clonotype rates as large. V usage is TRBV5-1 and J usage is TRBJ2-3; 7 bases map to TRBD1. Germline CDR1 is SGHRS and CDR2 is YFSETQ. V trimming: 7 bases; J trimming: 4 bases; junction bases outside the gene matches: 12. The CDR3 loop spans 15 amino acids. The CDR3 sequence: CASGTDHYSPDTQYF. In DNA, the CDR3 is TGCGCCAGCGGGACAGATCATTACTCTCCAGATACGCAGTATTTT.

This clonotype came up a few times. The chain recombines TRBV6-6 with TRBJ1-2; TRBD1 is a possible D gene (6 bases). The CDR3 has 16 amino acids. V gave up 6 bases and J gave up 2 bases, with 19 bases separating them. Germline loops: CDR1 MNHNY, CDR2 SVGAGI (reference sequence). CDR3 loop: CASSHPLQGHNYGYTF. CDR3 DNA: TGTGCCAGCAGCCACCCCTTACAGGGTCACAACTATGGCTACACCTTC.

This clonotype has a handful of counts. The chain uses TRBV20-1 and TRBJ1-2, with TRBD1 matching over 7 bases. There are 11 residues in the CDR3. Looked up from germline, CDR1 is DFQATT and CDR2 is SNEGSKA (reference sequence). The DNA of the CDR3 is TGCAGACCACTTACAGGGGATGGCTACACCTTC. Amino acid sequence: CRPLTGDGYTF.

By frequency in the sample, this clonotype is medium-sized. The rearrangement uses TRBV4-2 and TRBJ2-3; D gene uncertain. The CDR3 loop spans 16 amino acids. Germline V lookup: CDR1 LGHNA, CDR2 YNFKEQ. Deletions cut 0 bases from V and 2 bases from J, with 12 bases between. The CDR3 sequence is CASSQDRVASTDTQYF. CDR3 sequence (DNA): TGTGCCAGCAGCCAAGATAGGGTAGCCTCCACAGATACGCAGTATTTT.

In this sample, this clonotype is medium-sized. One junction end does not reproduce the germline sequence, and a read error may be involved. The rearrangement joins TRBV7-7 to TRBJ2-1; 8 bases fit TRBD1. CDR3 length: 16 residues. Germline V lookup: CDR1 SSHAT, CDR2 FNYEAQ (reference sequence). This CDR3 is CASSSTGTGGYNEQFF. The CDR3 DNA is TGTGCTAGCAGCTCGACCGGGACAGGTGGATACAATGAGCAGTTCTTC.

In the case of this clonotype: A read error may produce the germline difference seen at one junction end. The V call is TRBV5-5, the J call TRBJ1-2; the D is unclear. CDR3 length: 12 amino acids. Germline CDR1 is SGHKS and CDR2 is YYEKEE (reference sequence). The CDR3 DNA reads as TGTGTCAGCAGCTCTCGACGTGATGGCTACACCTTC. This translates into CVSSSRRDGYTF.

This clonotype is classed as medium-sized. This chain links TRBV5-1 with TRBJ1-1; a weak D match, TRBD1 (5 bases). V was shortened by 4 bases and J by 1 base, with 11 bases between the two germline ends. CDR3 size: 14 residues. The germline V gene encodes CDR1 SGHRS and CDR2 YFSETQ. Written as DNA, the CDR3 is TGCGCCAGCAGCAGGACACCCCCGAACACTGAAGCTTTCTTT. Its protein is CASSRTPPNTEAFF.

The chain couples TRBV7-9 to TRBJ1-2; D is undetermined. The CDR3 covers 10 residues. Germline V gene data show CDR1 as SEHNR and CDR2 as FQNEAQ (reference sequence). V shed 5 bases and J shed 10 bases, with 8 bases lying between them. The CDR3 DNA reads TGTGCCAGCAGCCCCGAGACCTACACCTTC. It specifies CASSPETYTF.

The chain carries TRBV6-1 and TRBJ2-2; 7 nucleotides align to TRBD1. The CDR3 spans 16 residues. Unmatched junction bases numbered 5, after V lost 4 bases and J lost 0 bases. CDR1 is MNHNS and CDR2 is SASEGT in the germline V gene. The CDR3 loop reads CASSGDRDSNTGELFF. The DNA of the CDR3 is TGTGCCAGCAGTGGAGACAGGGATTCGAACACCGGGGAGCTGTTTTTT.

The sample holds a few counts of this clonotype. The chain joins TRBV20-1 to TRBJ1-1; D might be TRBD1 (6 bases). The CDR3 is made up of 13 amino acids. V shed 3 bases and J shed 7 bases, with 15 bases lying between them. CDR1 and CDR2 (germline): DFQATT, SNEGSKA (reference sequence). The CDR3 nucleotides are TGCAGTGCTAGCATACCGGGGACAATTGAAGCTTTCTTT. The encoded protein is CSASIPGTIEAFF.

The V call is TRBV11-2, the J call TRBJ1-5; tentatively, D is TRBD1 (6 bases). This CDR3 comprises 13 residues. Germline loops: CDR1 SGHAT, CDR2 FQNNGV. Trimming removed 3 bases from V and 7 bases from J, with 10 bases in between. The CDR3 DNA reads TGTGCCAGCAGCTTCAGGGGCGGCCAGCCCCAGCATTTT. This gives the protein CASSFRGGQPQHF.